The 9 T cell receptor beta chains in this list originate from one sample, sequenced in a study of T cells in Graves' hyperthyroidism and ophthalmopathy (dated by TCRdb to between 2018 and 2021). The protocol used for the library was multiplex PCR. Sequencing took place on an Illumina HiSeq 2000. The TCR beta CDR3 regions were amplified from RNA transcripts. For the first round of RT-PCR on the TCR CDR3, the HTBI primer set was used together with the Qiagen OneStep RT-PCR kit. TCRdb's own reprocessing of the public reads used fastp at Q25 and MiXCR and kept productive beta chains. One record per CDR3 amino acid sequence lists the most common genes and DNA. A total of about 270,000 distinct CDR3 sequences appear in this sample, about 25% of them only once. The top ten hold roughly a quarter of the sample. Sequenced input: blood. These receptors originate from a man between 35 and 55 years old with Graves' hyperthyroidism that later progressed to Graves' ophthalmopathy.

The table lists this clonotype with a few counts. The rearrangement links TRBV12-3 or TRBV12-4 to TRBJ2-7, with TRBD2 identical over 9 bases. The CDR3 length is 16 residues. The V and J ends lost 5 bases and 0 bases, in that order; junction bases with no gene match: 8. CDR3 sequence: CASSTGLAGPSYEQYF. CDR3 nucleotide sequence: TGTGCCAGCAGTACGGGACTAGCAGGTCCCTCCTACGAGCAGTACTTC.

This clonotype showed up many times. This chain links TRBV4-1 with TRBJ1-5; D is unresolved. Trimming pared 0 bases from V and 6 bases from J, leaving 9 bases between. The V gene's germline CDR1 is MGHRA and CDR2 YSYEKL. CDR3 length equals 14 residues. The CDR3 sequence: CASSQDGLGQPQHF. The DNA of the CDR3 is TGCGCCAGCAGCCAAGACGGGTTGGGTCAGCCCCAGCATTTT.

This clonotype was recorded many times. The chain links TRBV9 to TRBJ1-5; D might be TRBD1 (5 bases). V lost 3 bases, J lost 1 base, and 8 bases lay in between. The CDR3 runs 14 residues. Germline V gene data show CDR1 as SGDLS and CDR2 as YYNGEE. The DNA of the CDR3 is TGTGCCAGCAGCGCCGACAGCAGCAATCAGCCCCAGCATTTT. Its translation: CASSADSSNQPQHF.

Many counts were recorded for this clonotype. This sequence joins TRBV12-3 or TRBV12-4 and TRBJ2-7; TRBD2 is a possible D gene (6 bases). The CDR3 runs 18 residues. The V and J ends lost 5 bases and 0 bases respectively, with 23 bases between them. The chain's CDR3 is CASSITRLVWASSYEQYF. The CDR3 DNA reads TGTGCCAGCAGTATAACGCGACTAGTTTGGGCGAGCTCCTACGAGCAGTACTTC.

This clonotype was observed at least ten times. This chain uses TRBV12-3 or TRBV12-4 with TRBJ1-1; 12 positions match TRBD1. This CDR3 contains 16 residues. With V trimmed by 6 bases and J by 4 bases, 9 bases remained unmatched. The CDR3 protein is CASRQPGTGGLTEAFF. DNA for the CDR3: TGTGCCAGCAGACAGCCCGGGACAGGGGGCCTCACTGAAGCTTTCTTT.

This clonotype was seen at least ten times. The J gene is TRBJ2-2, the V gene TRBV11-2; D remains unclear. CDR3 length: 16 residues. CDR1 is SGHAT and CDR2 is FQNNGV in the germline V gene. Trimming removed 5 bases from V and 1 base from J, with 14 bases in between. DNA of the CDR3: TGTGCCAGCAGCCGCCGTGATCATGGGAACACCGGGGAGCTGTTTTTT. Translated, it gives CASSRRDHGNTGELFF.

The chain couples TRBV20-1 to TRBJ2-5; TRBD1 aligns across 7 bases. CDR3 length: 14 residues. V shed 1 base, J shed 5 bases, and the junction held 7 bases outside the gene matches. CDR1 DFQATT and CDR2 SNEGSKA come from the germline V gene (reference sequence). CDR3 sequence (DNA): TGCAGTGCTAGAGTCTGGGACAGCAAGGAGACCCAGTACTTC. Its protein product is CSARVWDSKETQYF.

This clonotype was recorded at least ten times. The rearrangement links TRBV5-1 to TRBJ1-2; D unclear. The CDR3 spans 14 residues. CDR1 is SGHRS, CDR2 YFSETQ, per germline. With 3 bases removed from V and 0 bases from J, the gap between germline ends came to 9 bases. The DNA for the CDR3 is TGCGCCAGCAGCTCCACGGGGACTAACTATGGCTACACCTTC. This codes for CASSSTGTNYGYTF.

There are many counts of this clonotype. The chain links TRBV12-3 or TRBV12-4 to TRBJ2-7, with a tentative D call TRBD1 (6 bases). The CDR3 contains 13 residues. Trimming pared 6 bases from V and 2 bases from J, leaving 11 bases between. DNA for the CDR3: TGTGCCAGCAGGGACAGCGAAACCTACGAGCAGTACTTC. Amino acids: CASRDSETYEQYF.